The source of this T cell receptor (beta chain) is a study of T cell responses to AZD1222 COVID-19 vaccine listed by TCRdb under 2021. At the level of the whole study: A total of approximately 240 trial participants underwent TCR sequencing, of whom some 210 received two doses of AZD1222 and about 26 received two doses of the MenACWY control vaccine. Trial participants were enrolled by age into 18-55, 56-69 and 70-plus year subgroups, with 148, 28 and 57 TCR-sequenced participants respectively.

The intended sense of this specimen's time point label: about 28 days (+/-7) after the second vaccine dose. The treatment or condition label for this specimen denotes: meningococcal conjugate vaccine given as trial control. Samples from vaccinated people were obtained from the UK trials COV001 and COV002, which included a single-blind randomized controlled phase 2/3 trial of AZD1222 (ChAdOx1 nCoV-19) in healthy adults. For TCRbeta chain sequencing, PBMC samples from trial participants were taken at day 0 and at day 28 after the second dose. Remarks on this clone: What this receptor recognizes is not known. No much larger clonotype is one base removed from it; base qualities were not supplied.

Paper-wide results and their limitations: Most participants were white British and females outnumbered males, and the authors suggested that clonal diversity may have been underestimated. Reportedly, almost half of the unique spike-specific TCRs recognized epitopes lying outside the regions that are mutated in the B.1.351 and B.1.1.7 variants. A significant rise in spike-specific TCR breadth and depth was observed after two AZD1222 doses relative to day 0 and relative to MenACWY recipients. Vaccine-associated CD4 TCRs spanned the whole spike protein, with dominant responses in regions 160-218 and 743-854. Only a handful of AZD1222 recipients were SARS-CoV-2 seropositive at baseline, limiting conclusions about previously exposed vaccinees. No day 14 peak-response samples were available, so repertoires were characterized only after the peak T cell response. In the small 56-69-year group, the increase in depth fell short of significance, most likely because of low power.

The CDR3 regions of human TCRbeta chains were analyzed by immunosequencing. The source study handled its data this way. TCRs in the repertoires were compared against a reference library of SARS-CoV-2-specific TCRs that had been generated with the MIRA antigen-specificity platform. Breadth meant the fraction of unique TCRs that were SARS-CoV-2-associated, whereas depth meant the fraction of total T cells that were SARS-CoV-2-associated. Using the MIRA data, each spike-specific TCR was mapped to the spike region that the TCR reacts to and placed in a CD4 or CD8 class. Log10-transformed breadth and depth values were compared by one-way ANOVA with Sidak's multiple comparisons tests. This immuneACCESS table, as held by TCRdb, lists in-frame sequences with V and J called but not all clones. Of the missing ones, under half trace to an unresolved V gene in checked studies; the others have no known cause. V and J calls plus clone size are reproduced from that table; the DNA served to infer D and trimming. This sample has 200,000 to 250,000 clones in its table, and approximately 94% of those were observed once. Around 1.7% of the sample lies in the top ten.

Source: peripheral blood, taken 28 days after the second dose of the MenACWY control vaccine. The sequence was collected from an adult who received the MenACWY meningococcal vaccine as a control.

The CDR3 protein: CASSEGGFSAQHF. Read as DNA, the sequence is TGCGCCAGCAGCGAGGGGGGATTTTCGGCCCAGCATTTT. The sequence is built from TRBV4-1 and TRBJ1-5, with TRBD1 tentatively as D gene (6 bases match). Measured from the cysteine to the phenylalanine, the CDR3 is 13 residues long. Only CDR3 DNA is held: 39 bases, read in frame from base 1. Trimming takes 5 bases from V and 11 bases from J, and the germline ends sit 16 bases apart. The germline V gene encodes CDR1 MGHRA and CDR2 YSYEKL.